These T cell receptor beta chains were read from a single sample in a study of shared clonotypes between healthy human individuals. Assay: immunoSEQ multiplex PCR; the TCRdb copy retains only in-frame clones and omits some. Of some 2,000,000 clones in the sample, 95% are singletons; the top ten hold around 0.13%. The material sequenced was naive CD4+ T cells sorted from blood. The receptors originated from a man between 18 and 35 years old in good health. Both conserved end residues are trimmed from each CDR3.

CDR3: ATSSYRAGTDTQY; V: TRBV15; length: 13; J: TRBJ2-3
CDR3: ASSSIPAPRSSYEQY; V: TRBV11-1; length: 15; J: TRBJ2-7
CDR3: ASSLVLLGSEAF; V: TRBV5-1; length: 12; J: TRBJ1-1
CDR3: ASSRGTSDNEQF; V: TRBV6-5; length: 12; J: TRBJ2-1
CDR3: ASSPNPTADPIGAF; V: TRBV19; length: 14; J: TRBJ1-1
CDR3: ASSGQENTGELF; V: TRBV6-4; length: 12; J: TRBJ2-2
CDR3: ASSQGTGPSQY; V: TRBV4-1; length: 11; J: TRBJ2-7
CDR3: ASSLGTTSEQY; V: TRBV7-9; length: 11; J: TRBJ2-7
CDR3: ASSYPVGGEQF; V: TRBV6-5; length: 11; J: TRBJ2-1
CDR3: ASSQKGPRKHEQY; V: TRBV14; length: 13; J: TRBJ2-7
CDR3: ASSPQTGDLANYGYT; V: TRBV18; length: 15; J: TRBJ1-2
CDR3: AWGHWNGELF; V: TRBV30; length: 10; J: TRBJ2-2
CDR3: ASSLYQSNQPQH; V: TRBV7-8; length: 12; J: TRBJ1-5
CDR3: ASSSFRRASTDTQY; V: TRBV27; length: 14; J: TRBJ2-3
CDR3: ASIRTGDRGNEQY; V: TRBV6-1; length: 13; J: TRBJ2-7
CDR3: ASAPGGGAFEQY; V: TRBV19; length: 12; J: TRBJ2-7
CDR3: AISNPGVQY; V: TRBV10-3; length: 9; J: TRBJ2-7
CDR3: ASSERTKRGQY; V: TRBV19; length: 11; J: TRBJ2-7
CDR3: ASSQSGVPETQY; V: TRBV7-9; length: 12; J: TRBJ2-5
CDR3: ASSLTGGRTDTQY; V: TRBV7-3; length: 13; J: TRBJ2-3
CDR3: ASSFTVGEGGGSNQPQH; V: TRBV5-1; length: 17; J: TRBJ1-5
CDR3: ASSLGQTKGYT; V: TRBV5-1; length: 11; J: TRBJ1-2
CDR3: ASRKRTGANVLT; V: TRBV13; length: 12; J: TRBJ2-6
CDR3: ASSLGGKGNTIY; V: TRBV5-1; length: 12; J: TRBJ1-3
CDR3: ASSLPGPETQY; V: TRBV5-6; length: 11; J: TRBJ2-5
CDR3: ASSERGGGAQETQY; V: TRBV9; length: 14; J: TRBJ2-5
CDR3: ASGPGQYQETQY; V: TRBV12-5; length: 12; J: TRBJ2-5
CDR3: ASSALAGEKTQY; V: TRBV5-1; length: 12; J: TRBJ2-5
CDR3: ASSLGTGGYNEQF; V: TRBV5-1; length: 13; J: TRBJ2-1
CDR3: ASSLPDRVLTDTQY; V: TRBV11-2; length: 14; J: TRBJ2-3
CDR3: ASRTGTGGSPLH; V: TRBV6-5; length: 12; J: TRBJ1-6
CDR3: ASSQTTPTNSYEQY; V: TRBV7-9; length: 14; J: TRBJ2-7
CDR3: ASSKAGTEQETQY; V: TRBV6-1; length: 13; J: TRBJ2-5
CDR3: ASSQGTANSGNTIY; V: TRBV4-1; length: 14; J: TRBJ1-3
CDR3: ASSLAGGPITDTQY; V: TRBV19; length: 14; J: TRBJ2-3
CDR3: ASRPRANYGYT; V: TRBV6-1; length: 11; J: TRBJ1-2
CDR3: ASEAGAYNSPLH; V: TRBV25-1; length: 12; J: TRBJ1-6
CDR3: ATRIRAENEQF; V: TRBV6-1; length: 11; J: TRBJ2-1
CDR3: AWNPRDNYGYT; V: TRBV30; length: 11; J: TRBJ1-2